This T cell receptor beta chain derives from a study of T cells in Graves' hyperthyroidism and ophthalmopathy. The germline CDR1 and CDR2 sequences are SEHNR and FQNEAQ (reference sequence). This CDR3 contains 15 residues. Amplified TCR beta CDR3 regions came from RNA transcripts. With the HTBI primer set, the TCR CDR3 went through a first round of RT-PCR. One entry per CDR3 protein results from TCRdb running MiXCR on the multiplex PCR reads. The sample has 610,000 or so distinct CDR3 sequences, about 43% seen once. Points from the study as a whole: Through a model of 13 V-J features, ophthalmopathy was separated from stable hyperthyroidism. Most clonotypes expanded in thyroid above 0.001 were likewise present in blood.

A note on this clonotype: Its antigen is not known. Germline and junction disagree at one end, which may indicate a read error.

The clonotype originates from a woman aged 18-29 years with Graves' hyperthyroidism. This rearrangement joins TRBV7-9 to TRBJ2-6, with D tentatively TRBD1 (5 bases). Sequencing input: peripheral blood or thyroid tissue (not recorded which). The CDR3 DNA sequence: TGTGCCAGCAGCCAAGTTCCTCCTGGGGCCGACGTCCTGACTTTC. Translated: CASSQVPPGADVLTF.